The clone carrying this T cell receptor (beta chain) was picked up a small number of times. The antigen is not known. The CDR3 runs 14 residues. In germline, CDR1 is SGHTA, CDR2 FQGNSA. The V and J ends lost 4 bases and 4 bases, in that order; junction bases with no gene match: 2. Primers included in the PCR were 60 Vbeta and 13 Jbeta primers. Produced via immunoSEQ multiplex PCR; TCRdb's table is partial and in-frame only. The sample holds roughly 200,000 clones, over 70% seen once. These data come from a study of cytomegalovirus exposure and HLA in healthy donors. Background on the study: Early release data held some 80 million unique TCRs from HLA-typed donors.

Overall study findings and caveats: There were around 160 TCR beta chains listed as cytomegalovirus-associated. Later analysis revealed greater clonal expansion in HLA-associated TCR beta chains than in equally common others.

The rearrangement uses TRBV7-2 and TRBJ2-5; 11 bases match TRBD1. The sequencing sample was made of PBMCs. This TCR derives from a man aged 35 to 55 in good health and CMV-seropositive. The CDR3 DNA follows: TGTGCCAGCAGCTGGGACAGGGGGAGAGAGACCCAGTACTTC. It codes for CASSWDRGRETQYF.